This TCR beta chain originates from a study of CD8+ T cells in alopecia areata. The treatment: oral pan-JAK inhibitor, 5-10 mg twice daily. In this sample, this clone turned up a few times. cDNA serving as the sequencing template came from extracted, reverse transcribed RNA. Using immunoSEQ multiplex PCR, the repertoire was profiled, and TCRdb retains in-frame clones only, with some absent. The table includes about 190,000 clones, 45% to 65% detected once. The CDR3 loop spans 13 amino acids. Germline CDR1 reads SQVTM; CDR2 reads ANQGSEA. J was trimmed by 5 bases and V by 4 bases; bases with no gene match: 5.

The chain couples TRBV29-1 to TRBJ2-5, with 9 nucleotides matching TRBD1. The TCR was taken from a human donor with alopecia areata. Sample: CD4+ T cells sorted from blood, taken at week 4, from a patient treated with tofacitinib. The CDR3 loop is CSVAGQGPETQYF. CDR3 nucleotide sequence: TGCAGCGTTGCCGGACAGGGGCCGGAGACCCAGTACTTC.